This record concerns one T cell receptor beta chain sequence. Antigen: not known. This sample was included in a study of CD8 T cells in Susac syndrome. General study points: As the study acknowledged, the number of individuals who were part of its TCR sequencing and HLA analysis was relatively small.

Random hexamers were used to reverse transcribe roughly 0.5 to 1 ug of RNA. MiXCR was run by TCRdb on the immunoSEQ multiplex PCR reads, yielding one entry per CDR3 protein. This table has 95,000 to 150,000 distinct CDR3 sequences, 96% appearing once. V gave up 6 bases and J gave up 5 bases, with 14 bases separating them. Per germline, CDR1 MDHEN and CDR2 SYDVKM. CDR3 length: 14 residues. TCR beta from blood CD8+ and CD4+ T cells was sequenced. The recently defined diagnostic criteria for definite or probable disease were met by the Susac syndrome patients. Bulk CD8+ and CD4+ cells came from magnetic negative isolation; CD8+ TEMRA by FACS.

V gene TRBV28 combines with J gene TRBJ2-1; a weak D match, TRBD2 (6 bases). Sequencing was performed on CD4+ T cells from PBMCs. This TCR was sampled from a human donor with Susac syndrome. CDR3 coding DNA: TGTGCCAGCAGCGGCGGGGCGCTCGACAATGAGCAGTTCTTC. As protein: CASSGGALDNEQFF.